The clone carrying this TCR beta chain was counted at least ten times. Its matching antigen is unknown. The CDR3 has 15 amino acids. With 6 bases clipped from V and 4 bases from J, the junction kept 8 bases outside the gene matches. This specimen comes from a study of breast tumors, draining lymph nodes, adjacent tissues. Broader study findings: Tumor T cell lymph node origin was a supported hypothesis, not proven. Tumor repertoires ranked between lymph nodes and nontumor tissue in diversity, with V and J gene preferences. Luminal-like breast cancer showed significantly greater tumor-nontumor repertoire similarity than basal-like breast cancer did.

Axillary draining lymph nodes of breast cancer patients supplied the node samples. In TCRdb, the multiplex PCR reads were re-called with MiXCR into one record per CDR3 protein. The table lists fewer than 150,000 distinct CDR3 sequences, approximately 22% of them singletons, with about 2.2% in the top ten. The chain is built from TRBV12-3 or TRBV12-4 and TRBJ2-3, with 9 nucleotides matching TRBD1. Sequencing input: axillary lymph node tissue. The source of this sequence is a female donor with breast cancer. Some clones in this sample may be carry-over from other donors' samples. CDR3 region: CASSLQQGAADTQYF. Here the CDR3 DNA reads TGTGCCAGCAGCCTACAACAGGGGGCCGCAGATACGCAGTATTTT.